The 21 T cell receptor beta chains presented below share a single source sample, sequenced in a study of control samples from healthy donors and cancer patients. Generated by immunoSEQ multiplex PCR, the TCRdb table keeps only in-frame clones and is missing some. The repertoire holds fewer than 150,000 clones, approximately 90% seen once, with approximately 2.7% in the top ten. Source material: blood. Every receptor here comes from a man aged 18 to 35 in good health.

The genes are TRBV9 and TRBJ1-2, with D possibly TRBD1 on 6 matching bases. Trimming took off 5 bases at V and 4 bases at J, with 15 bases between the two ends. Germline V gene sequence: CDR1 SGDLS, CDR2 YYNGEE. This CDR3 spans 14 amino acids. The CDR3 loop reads CASSGQRSSYGYTF. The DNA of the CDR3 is TGTGCCAGCAGTGGACAGAGGTCTAGCTATGGCTACACCTTC.

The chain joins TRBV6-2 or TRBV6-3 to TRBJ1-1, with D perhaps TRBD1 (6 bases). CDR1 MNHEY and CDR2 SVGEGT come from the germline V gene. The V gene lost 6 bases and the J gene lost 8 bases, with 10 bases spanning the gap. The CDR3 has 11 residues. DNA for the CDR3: TGTGCCAGCAGCATCGGGACAGAAGCTTTCTTT. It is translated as CASSIGTEAFF.

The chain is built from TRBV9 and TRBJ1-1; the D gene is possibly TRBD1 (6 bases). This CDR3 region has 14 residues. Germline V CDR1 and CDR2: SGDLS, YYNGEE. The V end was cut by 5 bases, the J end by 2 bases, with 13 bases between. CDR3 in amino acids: CASSRGQRNTEAFF. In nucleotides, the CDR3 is TGTGCCAGCAGTCGGGGACAAAGAAACACTGAAGCTTTCTTT. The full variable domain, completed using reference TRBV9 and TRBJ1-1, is DSGVTQTPKHLITATGQRVTLRCSPRSGDLSVYWYQQSLDQGLQFLIQYYNGEERAKGNILERFSAQQFPDLHSELNLSSLELGDSALYFCASSRGQRNTEAFFGQGTRLTVV.

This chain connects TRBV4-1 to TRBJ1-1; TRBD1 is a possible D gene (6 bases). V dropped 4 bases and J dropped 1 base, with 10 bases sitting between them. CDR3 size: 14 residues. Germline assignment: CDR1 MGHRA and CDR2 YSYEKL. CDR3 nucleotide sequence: TGCGCCAGCAGCCGAGAACAGGGGAACACTGAAGCTTTCTTT. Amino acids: CASSREQGNTEAFF.

The CDR3 is CASSGDAGSYEQYF. The CDR3 bases are TGTGCCAGCAGTGGGGACGCCGGCTCCTACGAGCAGTACTTC. The genes are TRBV2 and TRBJ2-7; D may correspond to TRBD1 or TRBD2 (5 bases each). The V gene's germline CDR1 is SNHLY and CDR2 FYNNEI. The CDR3 has 14 amino acids. V was trimmed by 4 bases and J by 0 bases, leaving 10 bases between them.

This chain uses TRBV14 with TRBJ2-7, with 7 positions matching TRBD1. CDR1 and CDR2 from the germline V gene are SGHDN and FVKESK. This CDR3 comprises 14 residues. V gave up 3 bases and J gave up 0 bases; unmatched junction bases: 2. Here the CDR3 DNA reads TGTGCCAGCAGCCAGGGACAGATCTCCTACGAGCAGTACTTC. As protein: CASSQGQISYEQYF.

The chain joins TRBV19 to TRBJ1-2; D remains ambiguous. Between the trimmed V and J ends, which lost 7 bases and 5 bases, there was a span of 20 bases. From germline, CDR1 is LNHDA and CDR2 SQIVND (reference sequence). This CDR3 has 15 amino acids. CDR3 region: CASTVEISPRYGYTF. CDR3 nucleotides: TGTGCCAGTACCGTTGAGATATCCCCCAGGTATGGCTACACCTTC.

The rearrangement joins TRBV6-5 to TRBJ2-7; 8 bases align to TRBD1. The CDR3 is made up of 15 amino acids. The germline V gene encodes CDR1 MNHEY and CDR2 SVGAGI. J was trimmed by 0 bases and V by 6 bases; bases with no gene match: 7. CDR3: CASSRGQGSSYEQYV. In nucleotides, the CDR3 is TGTGCCAGCAGCCGTGGACAGGGTAGCTCCTACGAGCAGTACGTC.

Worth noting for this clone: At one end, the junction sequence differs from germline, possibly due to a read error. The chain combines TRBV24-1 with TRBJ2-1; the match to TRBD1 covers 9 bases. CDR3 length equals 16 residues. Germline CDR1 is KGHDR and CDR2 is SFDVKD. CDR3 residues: CATSDPGQGPYNEQFF. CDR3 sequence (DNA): TGTGCCACCAGTGATCCAGGACAGGGGCCCTATAATGAGCAGTTCTTC.

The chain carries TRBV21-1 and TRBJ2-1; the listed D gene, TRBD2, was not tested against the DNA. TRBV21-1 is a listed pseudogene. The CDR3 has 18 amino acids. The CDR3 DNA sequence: TGTGCCAGCAGCCCCGCTGCAATCAGCGGGAGGGCCGTCGATGAGCAGTTCTTC. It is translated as CASSPAAISGRAVDEQFF.

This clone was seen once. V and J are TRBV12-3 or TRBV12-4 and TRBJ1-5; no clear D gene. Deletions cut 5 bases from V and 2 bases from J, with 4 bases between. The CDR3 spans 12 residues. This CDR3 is CASSIGNQPQHF. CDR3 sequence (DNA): TGTGCCAGCAGTATCGGCAATCAGCCCCAGCATTTT.

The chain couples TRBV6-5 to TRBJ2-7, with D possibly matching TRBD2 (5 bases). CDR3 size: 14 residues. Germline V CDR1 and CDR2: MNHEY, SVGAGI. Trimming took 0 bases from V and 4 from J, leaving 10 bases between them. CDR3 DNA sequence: TGTGCCAGCAGTTACTCGAGGGTGGGATACGAGCAGTACTTC. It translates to CASSYSRVGYEQYF.

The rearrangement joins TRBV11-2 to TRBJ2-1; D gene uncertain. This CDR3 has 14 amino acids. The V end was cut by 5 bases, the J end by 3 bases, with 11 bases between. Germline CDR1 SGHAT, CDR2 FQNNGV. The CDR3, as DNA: TGTGCCAGCAGCGGAATAGGGAACTACAATGAGCAGTTCTTC. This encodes CASSGIGNYNEQFF.

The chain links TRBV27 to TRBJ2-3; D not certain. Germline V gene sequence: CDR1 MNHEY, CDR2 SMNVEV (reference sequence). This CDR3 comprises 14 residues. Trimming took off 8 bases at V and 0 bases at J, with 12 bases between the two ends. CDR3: CASGRSRSTDTQYF. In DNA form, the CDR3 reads TGTGCCAGCGGACGCAGTCGTAGCACAGATACGCAGTATTTT.

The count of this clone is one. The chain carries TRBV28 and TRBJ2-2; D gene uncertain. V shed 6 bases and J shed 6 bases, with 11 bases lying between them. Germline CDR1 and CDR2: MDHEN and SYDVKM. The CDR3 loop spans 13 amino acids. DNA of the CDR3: TGTGCCAGCAGCCGCTACCAGGCCGGGGAGCTGTTTTTT. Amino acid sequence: CASSRYQAGELFF.

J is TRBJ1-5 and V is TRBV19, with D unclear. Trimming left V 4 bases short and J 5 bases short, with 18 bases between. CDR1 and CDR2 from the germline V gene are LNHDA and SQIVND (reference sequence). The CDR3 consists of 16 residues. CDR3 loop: CASSTPGDPLHQPQHF. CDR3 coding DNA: TGTGCCAGTAGTACGCCGGGAGACCCACTCCATCAGCCCCAGCATTTT.

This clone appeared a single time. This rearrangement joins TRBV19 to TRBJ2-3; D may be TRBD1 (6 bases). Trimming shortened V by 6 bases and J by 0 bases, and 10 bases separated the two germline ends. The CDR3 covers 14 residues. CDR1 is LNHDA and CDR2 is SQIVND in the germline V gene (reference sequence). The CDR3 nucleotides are TGTGCCAGTAGGTCAGGGGTTAGCACAGATACGCAGTATTTT. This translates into CASRSGVSTDTQYF. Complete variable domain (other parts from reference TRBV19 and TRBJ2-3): DGGITQSPKYLFRKEGQNVTLSCEQNLNHDAMYWYRQDPGQGLRLIYYSQIVNDFQKGDIAEGYSVSREKKESFPLTVTSAQKNPTAFYLCASRSGVSTDTQYFGPGTRLTVL.

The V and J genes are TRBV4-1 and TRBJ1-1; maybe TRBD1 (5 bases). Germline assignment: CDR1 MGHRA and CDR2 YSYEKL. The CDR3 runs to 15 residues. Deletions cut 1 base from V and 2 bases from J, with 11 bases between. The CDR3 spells CASSQVSWTNTEAFF. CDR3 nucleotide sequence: TGCGCCAGCAGCCAAGTTAGTTGGACAAACACTGAAGCTTTCTTT.

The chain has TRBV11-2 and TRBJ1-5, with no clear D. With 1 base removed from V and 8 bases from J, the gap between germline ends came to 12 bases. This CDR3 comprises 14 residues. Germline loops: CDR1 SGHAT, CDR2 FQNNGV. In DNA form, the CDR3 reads TGTGCCAGCAGCTTAGTACCGGGTTTGGAGCCCCAGCATTTT. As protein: CASSLVPGLEPQHF.

CDR3 amino acids: CASRTDVSGNTIYF. The DNA for the CDR3 is TGCGCCAGCAGAACGGACGTCTCTGGAAACACCATATATTTT. V usage is TRBV5-1 and J usage is TRBJ1-3; D unresolved. The germline CDR1 and CDR2 sequences are SGHRS and YFSETQ. The CDR3 contains 14 residues. The ends were cut back, 5 bases at V and 0 bases at J, with 9 bases in the middle.

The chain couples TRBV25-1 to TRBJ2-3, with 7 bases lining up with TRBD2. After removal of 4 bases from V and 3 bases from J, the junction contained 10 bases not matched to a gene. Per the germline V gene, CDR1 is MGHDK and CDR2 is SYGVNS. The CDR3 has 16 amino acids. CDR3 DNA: TGTGCCAGCAGTGTAAAGGCGGGAGTTGGGACAGATACGCAGTATTTT. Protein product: CASSVKAGVGTDTQYF. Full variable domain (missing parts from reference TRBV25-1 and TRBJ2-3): EADIYQTPRYLVIGTGKKITLECSQTMGHDKMYWYQQDPGMELHLIHYSYGVNSTEKGDLSSESTVSRIRTEHFPLTLESARPSHTSQYLCASSVKAGVGTDTQYFGPGTRLTVL.